This T cell receptor (beta chain) is drawn from a study of T cells in tuberculosis. Study observations and caveats: Active tuberculosis patients had shorter CDR3-alpha; the beta difference was nonsignificant. GEM motif frequencies gave about 70% accuracy; the GMM repertoire gave approximately 90%. Cases with active tuberculosis were adults, while controls were adolescents.

TCRdb's copy holds only in-frame clones and misses some; the assay was immunoSEQ multiplex PCR. This table holds 30,000 to 35,000 clones, roughly 95% found once. This CDR3 contains 14 residues. CDR1 is SGDLS, CDR2 YYNGEE, per germline. Trimming removed 3 bases at V and 4 bases at J, with 13 bases between. As for this clone: As yet, its antigen is unknown.

The sequence derives from a donor between 10 and 35 years old with latent tuberculosis or without tuberculosis infection. What was sequenced was PBMCs. The genes are TRBV9 and TRBJ1-1, with D perhaps matching TRBD1 (6 bases). CDR3 sequence: CASSAGGSGTEAFF. CDR3 DNA: TGTGCCAGCAGCGCGGGGGGCTCCGGCACTGAAGCTTTCTTT.